This T cell receptor beta chain was profiled in a study of T cells after yellow fever vaccination. UMIs and a universal primer site were added when TCR cDNA was made by 5'RACE template switching. TCRdb independently ran MiXCR on the 5' RACE reads; one entry per CDR3 protein. The sample includes approximately 330,000 distinct CDR3 sequences, around 13% of them seen just once. The CDR3 runs 16 residues. Per the germline V gene, CDR1 is SSHAT and CDR2 is FNYEAQ (reference sequence). V was pared by 5 bases and J by 5 bases, with 6 bases of the junction left unmatched. This clonotype was seen a few times. V is TRBV7-7 and J is TRBJ2-5; 15 bases are a match to TRBD2. The sequences come from CD4+ T cells sorted from PBMCs, collected 15 days after the yellow fever booster vaccination. The TCR was taken from a young man who received the YFV17D yellow fever vaccine. This CDR3 is CASSQGLAGGRETQYF. The CDR3 nucleotides read TGTGCCAGCAGCCAGGGACTAGCGGGGGGAAGGGAGACCCAGTACTTC.